The sample holds many counts of the clone carrying this T cell receptor (beta chain). Its antigen remains unknown. The read stops 3 residues short of the end of the CDR3; the missing end is completed from the germline J gene. These data originate in a study of T cell clonality in common variable immunodeficiency. Sequenced by immunoSEQ multiplex PCR; TCRdb stores in-frame clones only, minus some. There are roughly 52,000 clones in the sample, none observed a single time. Study results and limitations: Reportedly, TCR beta sequences from common variable immunodeficiency showed fewer deletions and N-nucleotide insertions. Patient heterogeneity in the CVID cohort limited correlations between repertoire features and clinical complications. Fewer TCRbeta clones were shared among CVID subjects than controls. CVID subjects showed higher TCRbeta clonality than healthy controls.

There are 13 residues in the CDR3. The V and J ends lost 7 bases and 1 base respectively, with 11 bases between them. Germline V gene sequence: CDR1 SGDLS, CDR2 YYNGEE. Sample: peripheral blood mononuclear cells. The rearrangement joins TRBV9 to TRBJ2-5; tentatively, D is TRBD2 (6 bases). The sequence was collected from a person aged 18 to 69 in good health. The CDR3 is CASGKRAQETQYF. CDR3 DNA (partial): TGTGCCAGCGGGAAGCGGGCCCAAGAGACC.